This T cell receptor (beta chain) was observed in a study of long-term antiretroviral therapy in people with HIV. Study overall: The earliest samples came about a decade before the 2015 immediate-ART recommendation.

Per the germline V gene, CDR1 is SGHDN and CDR2 is FVKESK. The CDR3 totals 14 residues. Investigators performed immunoSEQ version v3.0 at survey level. The repertoire was sequenced with immunoSEQ multiplex PCR; TCRdb's copy has only in-frame clones and lacks some. In the table there are 30,000 to 40,000 clones, approximately 85% of which are singletons. On this clone itself: The junction departs from germline at one end; a sequencing error may be responsible.

Specimen: unsorted PBMCs, collected about 3.3 years after starting antiretroviral therapy. This TCR came from a man in his late teens or twenties with HIV. This chain connects TRBV14 to TRBJ2-4; D remains ambiguous. The DNA for the CDR3 is TGTACCAGCAGCCAAGATCTTTTTATGAACATTCAGTACTTC. Translated, it gives CTSSQDLFMNIQYF.